This T cell receptor (beta chain) was found in a study of siplizumab effects on memory and regulatory T cells. Of note for this clone: The target antigen is unknown.

This CDR3 has 13 amino acids. V was pared by 10 bases and J by 4 bases, with 7 bases of the junction left unmatched. Germline-derived CDR1 and CDR2 are LNHDA and SQIVND (reference sequence). Findings and limits, study-wide: Contribution to the alloresponse seemed major for naive T cells, which also seemed more diverse than memory cells. For mappable alloreactive CD4+ clones, the mean Treg-derived fraction was approximately 70% with siplizumab and under 35% in controls.

Here immunoSEQ multiplex PCR was the method, and the copy in TCRdb shows in-frame clones only, minus some. Here the sample spans around 120,000 clones, around 94% being singletons. This TCR was sampled from a human donor in good health. Sequences were obtained from non-Treg CD4+ T cells sorted from blood. The chain employs TRBV19 and TRBJ1-2; 9 bases are a match to TRBD1. The CDR3 sequence: CATQGAQAYGYTF. DNA for the CDR3: TGTGCCACACAGGGGGCGCAGGCCTATGGCTACACCTTC.